This is a list of T cell receptor beta chains from one sample in a study of cytomegalovirus exposure and HLA in healthy donors. Using immunoSEQ multiplex PCR, the repertoire was profiled, and TCRdb retains in-frame clones only, with some absent. The sample has under 80,000 clones; about 70% are singletons. Sequences were obtained from PBMCs. These TCRs come from a woman in her 30s in good health and CMV-seronegative. The CDR3 runs from the conserved cysteine through the conserved F or W. D genes are given only for firm matches. The listing skips clone size in some rows; elsewhere it reads once, few, many or a size class.

v_call	clone_size	d_call	j_call	cdr3_nt	cdr3_aa
TRBV19	once	NA	TRBJ1-5	TGTGCCAGTAGTATAGTAGGGGGAAGCGGCAATCAGCCCCAGCATTTT	CASSIVGGSGNQPQHF
TRBV11-3	once	NA	TRBJ1-3	TGTGCCAGCAGCTTAGGCCGACACCTCTGGGGGGGTGCCATATATTTT	CASSLGRHLWGGAIYF
TRBV4-1	NA	TRBD1	TRBJ2-5	TGCGCCAGCAGCCAACCGGGACAGGGAGGAGAGACCCAGTACTTC	CASSQPGQGGETQYF
TRBV5-1	NA	TRBD1	TRBJ2-3	TGCGCCAGCAGCTTGGGGAGACAGGGAAGCACAGATACGCAGTATTTT	CASSLGRQGSTDTQYF
TRBV29-1	once	TRBD1	TRBJ2-5	TGCAGCGGCGAGGGACAGGCGAAAGAGACCCAGTACTTC	CSGEGQAKETQYF
TRBV5-1	NA	NA	TRBJ2-5	TGCGCCAGCAGCTTGGCCGGGAATGGGCCACAAGAGACCCAGTACTTC	CASSLAGNGPQETQYF
TRBV29-1	few	NA	TRBJ1-4	TGCAGCGTTGGAGGGAGGAGCGGTAATGAAAAACTGTTTTTT	CSVGGRSGNEKLFF
TRBV9	once	TRBD1	TRBJ1-4	TGTGCCAGCAGCACTTCGACAGGGGGCATGGAAAAACTGTTTTTT	CASSTSTGGMEKLFF
TRBV7-8	NA	NA	TRBJ1-2	TGTGCCAGCAGCCCGGACTCTAACTATGGCTACACCTTC	CASSPDSNYGYTF
TRBV23-1	NA	NA	TRBJ1-1	TGCGCCAGCAGTCAACGACAGGTGAACACTGAAGCTTTCTTT	CASSQRQVNTEAFF
TRBV6-5	few	TRBD1	TRBJ2-7	TGTGCCAGCAGTTCGCAGGGGGCGGGGGAGCAGTACTTC	CASSSQGAGEQYF
TRBV7-9	NA	NA	TRBJ1-4	TGTTCCAGCAGCTTCGGACAGCCTGCAACTAATGAAAAACTGTTTTTT	CSSSFGQPATNEKLFF
TRBV19	few	NA	TRBJ1-5	TGTGCCAGTAGTAGTACAGGCAATAGCAATCAGCCCCAGCATTTT	CASSSTGNSNQPQHF
TRBV9	NA	NA	TRBJ2-7	TGTGCCAGCAGCGTAGACCCCGGGGGACGCTACGAGCAGTACTTC	CASSVDPGGRYEQYF
TRBV6-5	few	TRBD1	TRBJ1-1	TGTGCCAGCAGTTACAACAGGGGCTGGGGCACTGAAGCTTTCTTT	CASSYNRGWGTEAFF
TRBV7-2	NA	NA	TRBJ2-7	TGTGCCAGCAGCCCACGTGGCGGGGCCTCCTACGAGCAGTACTTC	CASSPRGGASYEQYF
TRBV10-3	NA	TRBD2	TRBJ2-3	TGTGCCATCAGTGAGATCCTAGCGGGGGTCACAGATACGCAGTATTTT	CAISEILAGVTDTQYF
TRBV6-5	few	NA	TRBJ2-1	TGTGCCAGCAGCCTAGAAAATGAGCAGTTCTTC	CASSLENEQFF
TRBV6-1	NA	NA	TRBJ1-2	TGTGCCAGCAGGGAAGCCCTCCACGGGGGAATAGGCTATGGCTACACCTTC	CASREALHGGIGYGYTF
TRBV7-3	NA	TRBD1	TRBJ2-5	TGTGCCAGCAGCTTACTTGGACAGGGGGCAGGGGAGACCCAGTACTTC	CASSLLGQGAGETQYF
TRBV6-1	many	NA	TRBJ1-4	TGTGCCAGCAGTGAAGCTTCCTTGGTTCGTGGAGGCTTCGGTGAAAAACTGTTTTTT	CASSEASLVRGGFGEKLFF
TRBV6-6	NA	NA	TRBJ2-5	TGTGCCAGCAGAAAACAGGGTGTCCAAGAGACCCAGTACTTC	CASRKQGVQETQYF
TRBV25-1	NA	TRBD1	TRBJ1-4	TGTGCCAGCAGTGATAGGGGCAGGGGGCTTGAAAAACTGTTTTTT	CASSDRGRGLEKLFF
TRBV30	NA	NA	TRBJ2-7	TGTGCCTGGAGTGTACAGGTCCACTACGAGCAGTACTTC	CAWSVQVHYEQYF
TRBV5-1	few	NA	TRBJ1-1	TGCGCCAGCAGCTTGACAGGCAGGGGCACTGAAGCTTTCTTT	CASSLTGRGTEAFF
TRBV2	few	NA	TRBJ2-7	TGTGCCAGCAGTGAAGCGACAGGGACTGCCTACGAGCAGTACTTC	CASSEATGTAYEQYF
TRBV5-4	few	NA	TRBJ2-3	TGTGCCAGCAGCTTGGGTGGTCTAGCCCGCACAGATACGCAGTATTTT	CASSLGGLARTDTQYF
TRBV5-1	NA	TRBD1	TRBJ2-7	TGCGCCAGCTTCACCGGGACAGGGTTCTACGAGCAGTACTTC	CASFTGTGFYEQYF
TRBV6-1	NA	NA	TRBJ1-5	TGTGCCAGCAGTGAACAGGTTATTCAGCCCCAGCATTTT	CASSEQVIQPQHF
TRBV5-1	NA	TRBD1	TRBJ2-7	TGCGCCAGCAGCCGGGACAGGTCCTACGAGCAGTACTTC	CASSRDRSYEQYF
TRBV10-3	few	NA	TRBJ1-1	TGTGCCATCAGTGAGTCGCAGGGGGCTTTCTTT	CAISESQGAFF
TRBV5-1	NA	TRBD1	TRBJ1-2	TGCGCCAGCAGCTCGACAGGGTTTGATGGCTACACCTTC	CASSSTGFDGYTF
TRBV7-2	NA	NA	TRBJ2-7	TGTGCCAGCACGGCCCAGACGGACTCCCGAAACGAGCAGTACTTC	CASTAQTDSRNEQYF
TRBV2	NA	NA	TRBJ1-2	TGTGCCAGCAGTGCGACATCCTCGGATGGCTACACCTTC	CASSATSSDGYTF
TRBV6-5	few	NA	TRBJ2-7	TGTGCCAGCAGTTATGATGACAGAAACTTCTACGAGCAGTACTTC	CASSYDDRNFYEQYF
TRBV7-6	NA	TRBD2	TRBJ2-1	TGTGCCAGCAGCCCTCGTGTAGCGGGGGGGCGGGGGAATGAGCAGTTCTTC	CASSPRVAGGRGNEQFF
TRBV6-5	NA	TRBD2	TRBJ2-1	TGTGCCAGCCTTAAGGCCGGCGGGGGGCACAATGAGCAGTTCTTC	CASLKAGGGHNEQFF
TRBV6-1	few	NA	TRBJ1-4	TGTGCCTCCACCCTTGACAGGCAAAATGAAAAACTGTTTTTT	CASTLDRQNEKLFF
TRBV18	NA	NA	TRBJ2-4	TGTACCAGCTCACCCCGTCCACTCAGGGAAGACTCAAACATTCAGTACTTC	CTSSPRPLREDSNIQYF
TRBV5-1	NA	TRBD1	TRBJ1-2	TGCGCCAGCAGCTTGGCGACAGGGAAGAGTCATGGCTACACCTTC	CASSLATGKSHGYTF
TRBV7-9	NA	TRBD1	TRBJ1-5	TGTGCCAGCAGCTTGGGGACAGGGATCTCTCAGCCCCAGCATTTT	CASSLGTGISQPQHF
TRBV2	NA	NA	TRBJ1-5	TGTGCCAGCAGTGAAGCAGGGGCTCAACGTCAGCCCCAGCATTTT	CASSEAGAQRQPQHF
TRBV6-6	NA	NA	TRBJ1-5	TGTGCCAGCAGTCTCCGGACAGGCAATCAGCCCCAGCATTTT	CASSLRTGNQPQHF
TRBV20-1	NA	NA	TRBJ2-7	TGCAGTGCCTCACACTACGAGCAGTACTTC	CSASHYEQYF
TRBV5-4	NA	NA	TRBJ2-2	TGTGCCAGCAGCTTGACAGTTACGAACACCGGGGAGCTGTTTTTT	CASSLTVTNTGELFF
TRBV10-1	few	TRBD2	TRBJ2-5	TGCGCCAGCAGTGATCTAGCGGGGGGTCGAGAGACCCAGTACTTC	CASSDLAGGRETQYF
TRBV19	NA	NA	TRBJ1-6	TGTGCCAGTAGTATGACTACCACAGGGAGATCACCCCTCCACTTT	CASSMTTTGRSPLHF
TRBV7-9	once	TRBD1	TRBJ1-6	TGTTCCAGCAACAGGGGATTACTTGATTCACCCCTCCACTTT	CSSNRGLLDSPLHF
TRBV2	few	TRBD1	TRBJ1-6	TGTGCCAGCAGCCGGGACAGGGGTTACTCACCCCTCCACTTT	CASSRDRGYSPLHF
TRBV7-3	few	NA	TRBJ2-7	TGTGCCAGCGCATTCGCGGGTGAGCAGTACTTC	CASAFAGEQYF
TRBV2	NA	TRBD1	TRBJ1-6	TGTGCCAGCAGTGAAGCAGGCAGGGGGAATTCACCCCTCCACTTT	CASSEAGRGNSPLHF
TRBV7-2	NA	TRBD1	TRBJ1-1	TGTGCCAGCAGCTTAGCGGGCTACAGGGGGCACGGCACTGAAGCTTTCTTT	CASSLAGYRGHGTEAFF
TRBV6-1	NA	TRBD1	TRBJ2-5	TGTGCCAGCAGTCCGACAGGGGAGACCCAGTACTTC	CASSPTGETQYF
TRBV11-3	few	TRBD1	TRBJ2-1	TGTGCCAGCAGCTTACAGGGCAGGGGGCGCGATGAGCAGTTCTTC	CASSLQGRGRDEQFF
TRBV6-6	NA	TRBD1	TRBJ1-1	TGTGCCAGCAGTTCCGGGACAGGGAATCCTGAAGCTTTCTTT	CASSSGTGNPEAFF
TRBV5-1	NA	TRBD1	TRBJ2-5	TGCGCCAGCAGCCCCTGGGACAGCCAAGAGACCCAGTACTTC	CASSPWDSQETQYF
TRBV6-6	NA	NA	TRBJ1-1	TGTGCCAGCAGTTTTCAGGGTCGGAACACTGAAGCTTTCTTT	CASSFQGRNTEAFF
TRBV29-1	NA	NA	TRBJ2-2	TGCAGCGTTGATCGCAGGCGCACCGGGGAGCTGTTTTTT	CSVDRRRTGELFF
TRBV27	few	NA	TRBJ2-1	TGTGCCAGCAGTGAAGAACTAGCAATTGGTATTTACAATGAGCAGTTCTTC	CASSEELAIGIYNEQFF
TRBV7-8	NA	NA	TRBJ2-5	TGTGCCAGCAGCCCCCACAGGGAGACCCAGTACTTC	CASSPHRETQYF